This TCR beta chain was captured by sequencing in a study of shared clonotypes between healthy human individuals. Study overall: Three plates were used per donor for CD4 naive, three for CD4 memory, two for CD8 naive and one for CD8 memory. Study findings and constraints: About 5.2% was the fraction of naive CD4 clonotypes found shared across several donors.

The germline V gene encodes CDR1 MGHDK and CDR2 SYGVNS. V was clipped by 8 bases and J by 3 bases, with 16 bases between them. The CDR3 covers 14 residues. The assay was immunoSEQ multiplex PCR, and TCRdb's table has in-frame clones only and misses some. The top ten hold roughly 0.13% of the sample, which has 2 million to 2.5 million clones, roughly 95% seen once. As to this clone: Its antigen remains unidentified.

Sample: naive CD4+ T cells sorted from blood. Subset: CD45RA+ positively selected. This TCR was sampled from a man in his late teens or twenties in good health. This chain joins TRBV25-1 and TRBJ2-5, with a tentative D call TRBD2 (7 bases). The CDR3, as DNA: TGTGCCAGCGCGGGGGCATTGGGGGAAGAGACCCAGTACTTC. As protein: CASAGALGEETQYF. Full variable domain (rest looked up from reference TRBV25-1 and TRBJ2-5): EADIYQTPRYLVIGTGKKITLECSQTMGHDKMYWYQQDPGMELHLIHYSYGVNSTEKGDLSSESTVSRIRTEHFPLTLESARPSHTSQYLCASAGALGEETQYFGPGTRLLVL.